The clone carrying this TCR beta chain was observed a handful of times. What it binds is not known. The entry originates in a study of beta chain features in type 1 diabetes. For the study at large: Regarding age, gender and cell yields, patients proved similar to healthy donors.

General study findings and limits: Researchers report that Type 1 diabetes patients had moderately but significantly shorter TCRB CDR3s across all four CD4+ subsets. Patients' naive, central memory and Treg TCRB repertoires seemed closer to one another than those of healthy donors.

Based on CD45RO/CCR7/CD25/CD127/CD95/CD27, CD4+ regulatory, stem cell-like memory, naive and central memory cells were sorted. The isolated RNA, all of it, was reverse transcribed, so expressed TCRB transcripts were what got sequenced. The assay was immunoSEQ multiplex PCR, and TCRdb's table has in-frame clones only and misses some. The sample lists 810,000 or so clones, 15% to 20% seen once, with 0.02% to 0.03% in the top ten. The CDR3 runs to 14 residues. Losses at the gene ends were 8 bases for V and 6 bases for J; bases not matched to a gene: 10. Per the germline V gene, CDR1 is MDHEN and CDR2 is SYDVKM.

The sequencing input was naive CD4+ T cells from blood. This clonotype was obtained from a woman aged 18 to 35 in good health. This chain uses TRBV28 with TRBJ1-2, with 9 bases lining up with TRBD1. CDR3 residues: CASGRMTGGDGYTF. The CDR3 coding sequence is TGTGCCAGCGGCAGGATGACAGGGGGGGATGGCTACACCTTC.